The clone carrying this TCR beta chain was observed many times. Its antigen remains unidentified. This sample was included in a study of T cell repertoires in cytomegalovirus infection. Study-level points and caveats: HLA-C-restricted, CMV-specific TCR beta clonotypes were dominant ex vivo.

TCRdb independently ran MiXCR on the reads; one entry per CDR3 protein. The data hold some 400,000 distinct CDR3 sequences, with under 40% observed a single time. Germline V gene lookup returns CDR1 SGHTA and CDR2 FQGNSA. With 5 bases clipped from V and 3 bases from J, the junction kept 3 bases outside the gene matches. The CDR3 is made up of 14 amino acids. The chain has TRBV7-2 and TRBJ2-1, with TRBD1 matching over 8 bases. This clonotype was sampled from a human donor in good health (CMV status not recorded). Some clones in this sample may be carry-over from other donors' samples. The specimen was PBMCs. CDR3 amino acids: CASSKDRGYNEQFF. The CDR3 nucleotides read TGTGCCAGCAGCAAAGACAGGGGCTACAATGAGCAGTTCTTC.